This paragraph covers one TCR beta chain sequence. Some clones are missing from TCRdb's copy, which holds only in-frame ones; the method was immunoSEQ multiplex PCR. The sample consists of 400,000 to 500,000 clones, around 80% of them appearing once. This sample was included in a study of shared clonotypes between healthy human individuals. The V gene lost 4 bases and the J gene lost 1 base, with 23 bases spanning the gap. The CDR3 is made up of 19 amino acids. Germline assignment: CDR1 MGHRA and CDR2 YSYEKL. The sample comprised PBMCs. The receptor comes from a woman aged 40 to 50 in good health. Some clones in this sample may be carry-over from other donors' samples. The chain uses TRBV4-1 and TRBJ1-5; D gene ambiguous. In DNA, the CDR3 is TGCGCCAGCAGCCCTTTCCCAATAACACCGATCCAGAGCAATCAGCCCCAGCATTTT. Translation gives CASSPFPITPIQSNQPQHF.